This T cell receptor beta chain was captured in a study of STAT5B mutations in CD4+ large granular lymphocyte leukemia (dated 2022 in TCRdb). Describing the broader study: Among healthy controls, the CDR3 'QG' motif was associated with a particular HLA allele. The study compared the TCRbeta repertoires of patients with CD4+ T-cell large granular lymphocyte leukemia against those of healthy blood donors. Flow cytometry on FACSCanto II or FACSVerse confirmed that purified fractions exceeded 95% purity among lymphocytes. General study outcomes and caveats: The data were not HLA-matched, and the higher clonality in CD4+ T-LGLL than in CD8+ T-LGLL could be due to the relatively small sample size. CD4-sorted patient repertoires appeared more clonal than healthy CD4+ repertoires, and this difference persisted after removing the putative leukemic clones. Enrichment of TRBV06-family usage was observed among the top patient clones (8/27) relative to healthy controls (2/35). Main leukemic clonotypes were private to each patient, although about a quarter of the main leukemic clonotypes were found at low frequency in the non-leukemic repertoires of other patients.

About this clone itself: No cognate antigen has been identified for it. Per-base qualities were not stored, and no clone one base away is much larger.

The immunoSEQ assay at survey resolution was used to sequence TCRbeta rearrangements from genomic DNA. From the authors' description of their analysis: In the TCR sequencing data, the lowest productive clonotype frequency that could be detected was 2.59 x 10-5. Only productive TCRbeta rearrangements, meaning sequences that were complete and in-frame, were kept for the analyses. The clonality of each sample was calculated as Simpson clonality in the immunoSEQ Analyzer version 3.0. Clones were categorized by frequency as very rare, small, medium, large (1-20%) or hyperexpanded (>20%). OLGA 1.2.3 estimated generation probabilities, VDJtools produced V-gene circos plots, VDJdb was queried for specificities, and GLIPH identified CDR3 motifs. This is the immuneACCESS table as TCRdb keeps it, with only in-frame sequences that have V and J called. A part of the clones is gone; compared with another copy, unresolved V genes explain less than half, and the rest is unexplained. V, J and clone size reflect that table, while D and trimming were determined from the DNA. In all, the sample holds about 35,000 clones, and under 80% of those were seen once. Of the sample, approximately 2.4% falls within the top ten clones.

Healthy controls were 35 to 40 blood donors whose buffy coats came from the Finnish Red Cross blood service. All TCR-sequenced material derived from peripheral blood: patient blood samples and healthy donor buffy coats. Ficoll-Hypaque gradient centrifugation was used to isolate peripheral blood mononuclear cells. Magnetic purification was used to isolate CD4+ cells from the buffy coats of the healthy controls. The Gentra Puregene Cell and Tissue kit was used to extract genomic DNA, and a Qubit 2.0 fluorometer was used to measure the amount of genomic DNA. The cysteine opens and the phenylalanine closes a CDR3 of 15 amino acids. Only the CDR3 portion is preserved as DNA: 45 bases, with reading frame beginning at the first base. For this chain, trimming is 4 bases at the V end and 6 bases at the J end, and the number of junction bases without a gene match is 6. CDR1 SGHAT and CDR2 FQNNGV were looked up in the germline V gene.

The sample taken for sequencing was CD4+ T cells from blood buffy coats. The receptor's source is a human donor in good health. The chain links TRBV11-2 with TRBJ1-2, with 12 bases matching TRBD1. In nucleotides, the sequence is TGTGCCAGCAGCTCCGTGCGGGACAGGGGGCATGGCTACACCTTC. Translation gives CASSSVRDRGHGYTF.